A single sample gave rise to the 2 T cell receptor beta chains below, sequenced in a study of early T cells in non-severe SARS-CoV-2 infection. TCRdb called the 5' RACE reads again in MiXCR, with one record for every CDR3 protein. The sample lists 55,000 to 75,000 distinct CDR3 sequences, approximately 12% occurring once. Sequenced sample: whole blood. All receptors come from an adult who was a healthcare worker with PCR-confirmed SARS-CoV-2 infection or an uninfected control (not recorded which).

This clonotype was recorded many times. The DNA for the CDR3 is TGTGCCAGCAGGATATATCCGCCGGCAGGGCCGTACTCACCCCTCCACTTT. Its translation: CASRIYPPAGPYSPLHF. J is TRBJ1-6 and V is TRBV7-9, with D maybe TRBD1 (5 bases). CDR1 is SEHNR and CDR2 is FQNEAQ in the germline V gene (reference sequence). The germline V and J ends were trimmed by 6 bases and 10 bases, with 25 bases remaining between them. This CDR3 comprises 17 residues.

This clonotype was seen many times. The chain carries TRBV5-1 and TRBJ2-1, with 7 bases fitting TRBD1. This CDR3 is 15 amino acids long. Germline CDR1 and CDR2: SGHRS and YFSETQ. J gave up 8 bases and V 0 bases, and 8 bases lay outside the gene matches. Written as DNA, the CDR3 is TGCGCCAGCAGCTTGGAAGGGACAGATTACGATGAGCAGTTCTTC. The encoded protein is CASSLEGTDYDEQFF.